Presented here are 20 T cell receptor beta chains from one specimen sequenced in a study of T cells expressing NK-cell markers. TCRdb derives one entry per CDR3 protein from the 5' RACE reads, leaving out DNA. The sample data list 400,000 to 500,000 distinct CDR3 sequences. Sequenced material: blood T cells: a sorted CD56 or NKG2C T cell subset, CD4+ or CD8+ T cells, or bulk PBMC T cells (not recorded which). All receptors come from a woman between 18 and 70 years old in good health.

The chain joins TRBV7-2 to TRBJ2-1; TCRdb designates TRBD2, a call that cannot be tested without DNA. This CDR3 contains 16 residues. CDR1 and CDR2 from the germline V gene are SGHTA and FQGNSA. The CDR3 sequence is CASSTRSGRVYNEQFF.

The rearrangement uses TRBV4-3 and TRBJ1-1; the TCRdb D gene call, TRBD1, has no DNA to confirm it. CDR3 size: 15 residues. Germline-derived CDR1 and CDR2 are LGHNA and YSLEER. The CDR3 sequence: CASSQEGEGRTEAFF.

V usage is TRBV11-2 and J usage is TRBJ2-2. The CDR3 spans 12 residues. CDR1 and CDR2 from the germline V gene are SGHAT and FQNNGV. This CDR3 reads CASSLDYGELFF.

The J gene is TRBJ2-7, the V gene TRBV29-1; TCRdb names TRBD1, which stays unverified in the absence of DNA. This CDR3 region has 12 residues. Germline V CDR1 and CDR2: SQVTM, ANQGSEA. CDR3 sequence reads: CSVQRGGGEQYF.

The CDR3 sequence: CASTPHRGTSSYNSPLHF. The chain links TRBV11-2 to TRBJ1-6. Germline CDR1 reads SGHAT; CDR2 reads FQNNGV. The CDR3 consists of 18 residues.

The genes are TRBV25-1 and TRBJ1-1; there is no DNA to check the TCRdb D call of TRBD1. The CDR3 totals 15 residues. Germline V gene lookup returns CDR1 MGHDK and CDR2 SYGVNS. The CDR3 loop is CASSERQGAYTEAFF.

This chain links TRBV4-3 with TRBJ1-2; TCRdb indicates TRBD1, and absent DNA this call remains unverified. Germline V gives CDR1 LGHNA, CDR2 YSLEER. The CDR3 contains 13 residues. Here the CDR3 reads CASSQAGGVGYTF.

The chain has TRBV19 and TRBJ1-1; with no DNA, the TCRdb D assignment of TRBD1 cannot be verified. Germline loops: CDR1 LNHDA, CDR2 SQIVND (reference sequence). This CDR3 contains 14 residues. CDR3 loop: CASKPDPLNTEAFF.

The chain joins TRBV3-1 to TRBJ2-7; the TCRdb D gene call, TRBD2, has no DNA to confirm it. The CDR3 runs to 17 residues. Germline loops: CDR1 LGHDT, CDR2 YNNKEL (reference sequence). The CDR3 here is CASSHPGLAGISYEQYF.

The V and J genes are TRBV19 and TRBJ1-5; lacking DNA, the TRBD1 call made by TCRdb goes unchecked. CDR3 length: 15 residues. In germline, CDR1 is LNHDA, CDR2 SQIVND (reference sequence). CDR3 sequence: CASIGAGQGGQPQHF.

The chain employs TRBV7-3 and TRBJ1-2. This CDR3 is 14 amino acids long. Per the germline V gene, CDR1 is SGHTA and CDR2 is FQGTGA. The CDR3 here is CASSLSPVTHGYTF. The full variable domain, rest sourced from reference TRBV7-3 and TRBJ1-2, is GAGVSQTPSNKVTEKGKYVELRCDPISGHTALYWYRQSLGQGPEFLIYFQGTGAADDSGLPNDRFFAVRPEGSVSTLKIQRTERGDSAVYLCASSLSPVTHGYTFGSGTRLTVV.

This chain joins TRBV5-6 and TRBJ2-7; the TRBD1 assignment by TCRdb is unverifiable without DNA. Germline values: CDR1 SGHDT, CDR2 YYEEEE. This CDR3 has 13 amino acids. The CDR3 is CASSWQGRNEQYF.

The CDR3 spells CSGASGFYEQYF. The chain uses TRBV20-1 and TRBJ2-7; TCRdb's D call, TRBD2, is unchecked because there is no DNA. CDR3 length equals 12 residues. The germline V gene encodes CDR1 DFQATT and CDR2 SNEGSKA (reference sequence).

This CDR3 is CASSLRTGRGYTF. The rearrangement uses TRBV12-3 or TRBV12-4 and TRBJ1-2; TCRdb's D call of TRBD1 is untestable without DNA. The length of the CDR3 is 13 residues.

This sequence joins TRBV21-1 and TRBJ1-1; TCRdb returns TRBD1, unconfirmable since there is no DNA. TRBV21-1 is assigned pseudogene status. This CDR3 is built from 14 residues. The CDR3: CASTKGAPNTEAFF.

The chain is built from TRBV2 and TRBJ2-2; TCRdb designates TRBD1, a call that cannot be tested without DNA. Per the germline V gene, CDR1 is SNHLY and CDR2 is FYNNEI. The CDR3 contains 16 residues. The CDR3 region is CASSELGQGGTGELFF.

CDR3 loop: CSARIAKIGNTIYF. The V gene is TRBV20-1, the J gene TRBJ1-3. The CDR3 is made up of 14 amino acids. Germline CDR1 reads DFQATT; CDR2 reads SNEGSKA (reference sequence).

V usage is TRBV12-3 or TRBV12-4 and J usage is TRBJ2-7; TCRdb's D call of TRBD1 is untestable without DNA. The CDR3 contains 14 residues. The CDR3 region is CASSLGGGTYEQYF.

This chain links TRBV4-3 with TRBJ2-1; the D gene TCRdb calls, TRBD2, cannot be checked with no DNA. Germline-derived CDR1 and CDR2 are LGHNA and YSLEER. CDR3 length: 17 residues. The CDR3 region is CASSHMIAGGTYNEQFF.

V usage is TRBV9 and J usage is TRBJ1-1; the D call of TRBD1 rests on TCRdb alone, since no DNA is present to check it. Germline CDR1 is SGDLS and CDR2 is YYNGEE. The CDR3 sequence is 13 residues long. CDR3 loop: CAGSTGMNTEAFF.